These 6 T cell receptor beta chains originate from one sample sequenced in a study of OX40 agonist ivuxolimab in advanced cancers. Sequenced by immunoSEQ multiplex PCR; TCRdb stores in-frame clones only, minus some. Here the sample spans tens of thousands of clones, over 75% being singletons. The material sequenced was CD4+ or CD8+ T cells sorted from blood, taken in a trial of the OX40 agonist ivuxolimab. All receptors derive from an adult with an advanced solid tumor such as melanoma, head and neck, liver or kidney cancer.

The chain combines TRBV15 with TRBJ2-1; 8 nucleotides match TRBD2. V lost 3 bases, J lost 3 bases, and 4 bases stayed unmatched. Germline CDR1 and CDR2: LNHNV and YYDKDF (reference sequence). The CDR3 has 15 residues. The CDR3 is CATSSPGTSYNEQFF. The DNA of the CDR3 is TGTGCCACCAGCAGTCCCGGGACTAGCTACAATGAGCAGTTCTTC.

The rearrangement joins TRBV27 to TRBJ1-1; possibly TRBD1 for D (6 bases). Germline V gives CDR1 MNHEY, CDR2 SMNVEV (reference sequence). V gave up 2 bases and J gave up 0 bases, with 10 bases separating them. This CDR3 region has 15 residues. The CDR3 spells CASSLNRALNTEAFF. The DNA of the CDR3 is TGTGCCAGCAGTTTAAACAGGGCCCTGAACACTGAAGCTTTCTTT.

The chain links TRBV6-5 to TRBJ1-5; D not certain. CDR3 length: 15 amino acids. Trimming stripped 3 bases from V and 4 bases from J, with 13 bases between. Germline CDR1 reads MNHEY; CDR2 reads SVGAGI. The CDR3, as DNA: TGTGCCAGCAGTTATTCGAGACCTTTAAATCAGCCCCAGCATTTT. Amino acids: CASSYSRPLNQPQHF.

This clone was found a few times. This chain connects TRBV27 to TRBJ1-5, with 12 bases lining up with TRBD1. Germline CDR1 is MNHEY and CDR2 is SMNVEV (reference sequence). The CDR3 consists of 16 residues. V dropped 6 bases and J dropped 5; count of bases not matched to a gene: 8. In DNA form, the CDR3 reads TGTGCCAGCAGGTACTCGGGACAGGGGGCGGATCAGCCCCAGCATTTT. It specifies CASRYSGQGADQPQHF.

Here the CDR3 reads CASSWTGSDYGYTF. CDR3 in DNA: TGTGCCAGCAGTTGGACAGGGAGCGACTATGGCTACACCTTC. The chain recombines TRBV27 with TRBJ1-2; 8 bases are a match to TRBD1. CDR1 and CDR2 (germline): MNHEY, SMNVEV (reference sequence). The J segment lost 3 bases and the V segment lost 4 bases, leaving 4 bases of the junction unmatched. CDR3 length: 14 residues.

The V call is TRBV7-9, the J call TRBJ2-4; a possible D gene is TRBD2 (6 bases). Trimming left V 6 bases short and J 0 bases short, with 15 bases between. This CDR3 comprises 16 residues. CDR1 and CDR2 from the germline V gene are SEHNR and FQNEAQ (reference sequence). The CDR3 nucleotides read TGTGCCAGCAGTTCAGGAGGGGCCTTAGCCAAAAACATTCAGTACTTC. Protein sequence: CASSSGGALAKNIQYF.